The T cell receptor beta chain described here comes from a study of cytomegalovirus exposure and HLA in healthy donors. Study-wide results and limits: Fewer than 200 TCR beta chains were listed as cytomegalovirus-associated.

The CDR3 contains 13 residues. Germline CDR1 and CDR2: MNHNY and SVGAGI (reference sequence). V was clipped by 6 bases and J by 6 bases; unmatched bases: 6. Remarks on this clone: What it binds is unknown.

The PCR had 60 Vbeta and 13 Jbeta primers. Libraries were prepared by immunoSEQ multiplex PCR; TCRdb keeps only in-frame clonotypes and omits some of them. In the table there are about 220,000 clones, just over 75% of which are singletons. This receptor was taken from a man aged 18 to 30 in good health and CMV-seronegative. This chain connects TRBV6-6 to TRBJ1-1; 8 nucleotides match TRBD1. The source material was PBMCs. The CDR3 DNA is TGTGCCAGCAGCAGGGGGCTGGTGGCTGAAGCTTTCTTT. Translated, it gives CASSRGLVAEAFF.